What follows are 8 T cell receptor beta chains derived from one specimen sequenced in a study of chemoradiotherapy in HPV16-positive cancers. The protocol was immunoSEQ multiplex PCR, while the TCRdb copy is restricted to in-frame clones and leaves out a portion. The table has under 8,000 clones, 71% seen once. This specimen was tumor tissue, taken from a patient who underwent chemoradiotherapy. The origin of the receptors is a human donor with HPV-associated anogenital cancer.

The CDR3 DNA sequence: TGTGCCAGCAGCTTAGGGGCTAGCGGAACTAGCACAGATACGCAGTATTTT. This codes for CASSLGASGTSTDTQYF. The chain combines TRBV7-9 with TRBJ2-3; 7 nucleotides agree with TRBD2. The length of the CDR3 is 17 residues. The J segment lost 0 bases and the V segment lost 1 base, leaving 7 bases of the junction unmatched. The germline V gene encodes CDR1 SEHNR and CDR2 FQNEAQ (reference sequence).

V gene TRBV5-6 combines with J gene TRBJ2-3; D not resolved. V dropped 4 bases and J dropped 2 bases, with 11 bases sitting between them. Germline assignment: CDR1 SGHDT and CDR2 YYEEEE. The CDR3 sequence is 14 residues long. CDR3 nucleotide sequence: TGTGCCAGCAGCATCCATGGGGTCACAGATACGCAGTATTTT. Protein product: CASSIHGVTDTQYF.

This clone turned up a few times. This chain connects TRBV2 to TRBJ1-2, with TRBD1 matching over 7 bases. Germline values: CDR1 SNHLY, CDR2 FYNNEI. The CDR3 runs to 14 residues. Trimming removed 2 bases from V and 5 bases from J; junction bases left unmatched: 5. CDR3 sequence (DNA): TGTGCCAGCAGTGAACAGGGGGAAAATTATGGCTACACCTTC. Protein product: CASSEQGENYGYTF.

This chain links TRBV11-2 with TRBJ2-1; 7 bases are a match to TRBD2. The CDR3 is 13 residues long. Germline values: CDR1 SGHAT, CDR2 FQNNGV. Trimming cost V 7 bases and J 4 bases; bases outside gene matches: 4. The CDR3 bases are TGTGCCAGCACGGCCGGGGGGTACAATGAGCAGTTCTTC. Its protein product is CASTAGGYNEQFF. Complete variable domain (other parts from reference TRBV11-2 and TRBJ2-1): EAGVAQSPRYKIIEKRQSVAFWCNPISGHATLYWYQQILGQGPKLLIQFQNNGVVDDSQLPKDRFSAERLKGVDSTLKIQPAKLEDSAVYLCASTAGGYNEQFFGPGTRLTVL.

This chain connects TRBV5-1 to TRBJ2-3; D may be TRBD1 or TRBD2 (5 bases each). The CDR3 spans 13 residues. Deletions cut 7 bases from V and 6 bases from J, with 15 bases between. The germline CDR1 and CDR2 sequences are SGHRS and YFSETQ. The CDR3 loop is CASGGPGGDTQYF. DNA of the CDR3: TGCGCCAGCGGGGGTCCCGGTGGGGATACGCAGTATTTT.

The chain combines TRBV2 with TRBJ2-7; D uncertain. The V and J ends lost 8 bases and 0 bases respectively, with 11 bases between them. This CDR3 contains 13 residues. Per germline, CDR1 SNHLY and CDR2 FYNNEI. CDR3 sequence: CASVPHNSYEQYF. The CDR3 DNA is TGTGCCAGCGTCCCCCACAACTCCTACGAGCAGTACTTC.

The V gene is TRBV4-3, the J gene TRBJ2-1, with 11 bases matching TRBD2. With 1 base clipped from V and 9 bases from J, the junction kept 8 bases outside the gene matches. The CDR3 is made up of 16 amino acids. Germline CDR1 and CDR2: LGHNA and YSLEER. CDR3 region: CASSQVVLAGDLEQFF. The CDR3 DNA follows: TGCGCCAGCAGCCAAGTAGTACTAGCGGGAGATCTTGAGCAGTTCTTC.

This chain uses TRBV11-2 with TRBJ2-2; D possibly corresponds to TRBD1 (6 bases). CDR3 length: 13 residues. Looked up from germline, CDR1 is SGHAT and CDR2 is FQNNGV. V lost 2 bases and J 7 bases, leaving 8 bases between the germline ends. CDR3: CASSLSGVGELFF. Written as DNA, the CDR3 is TGTGCCAGCAGCTTATCAGGGGTCGGGGAGCTGTTTTTT. Complete variable domain (other parts from reference TRBV11-2 and TRBJ2-2): EAGVAQSPRYKIIEKRQSVAFWCNPISGHATLYWYQQILGQGPKLLIQFQNNGVVDDSQLPKDRFSAERLKGVDSTLKIQPAKLEDSAVYLCASSLSGVGELFFGEGSRLTVL.